This T cell receptor beta chain was documented in a study of T-cell reconstitution after alpha-beta-depleted transplantation in children. Points from the study as a whole: Elevated TCRbeta diversity at day 60 was traced, in some patients, to surviving recipient T cells and thymic progenitors. It was newly produced T cells that mostly accounted for T-cell counts and diversity one year after transplant. At around two months after transplant, the alpha-beta T cells were reportedly derived from several hundred expanded clones that came from non-depleted graft cells.

TCRbeta library construction was performed incorporating unique molecular identifiers. TCRdb passed the PCR reads through MiXCR, listing each CDR3 protein once. The table shows approximately 230,000 distinct CDR3 sequences, with under 30% occurring only once. This clonotype was observed a handful of times. The antigen remains undetermined. Germline values: CDR1 MNHNS, CDR2 SASEGT. There are 19 residues in the CDR3. V shed 7 bases and J 3 bases; nucleotides not matched to a gene: 22. V and J are TRBV6-1 and TRBJ2-7; 9 positions agree with TRBD2. The sequencing used PBMCs, mostly from graft donor cells, collected 360 days after TCRalphabeta/CD19-depleted stem cell transplant. This sequence originates from a female patient under 10 years old who had a stem cell transplant for congenital amegakaryocytic thrombocytopenia, so the T cells may come from the graft donor. This CDR3 reads CASTHLRGLEAGGIYEQYF. CDR3 nucleotides: TGTGCCAGCACCCACCTGAGGGGCCTTGAGGCGGGAGGGATCTACGAGCAGTACTTC.